This entry lists 20 T cell receptor beta chains sequenced from one sample in a study of CD8+CD57+ T cells in acquired aplastic anemia. Both TCR beta VDJ combination and CDR3 sequence profiling were carried out. Genomic DNA was the template for this profiling. A single record per CDR3 protein comes from TCRdb applying MiXCR to the reads. The sample lists more than 150,000 distinct CDR3 sequences, almost 50% occurring once. Selection for sequencing was limited to patients who had shown CD8+CD57+ cell expansion by flow cytometry. The sample consisted of sorted CD4+, CD8+, or CD8+CD57+ T cells (not recorded which) from PBMCs. The receptors were gathered from a human donor with aplastic anemia.

This chain connects TRBV15 to TRBJ1-1; D unclear. This CDR3 comprises 13 residues. Germline CDR1 and CDR2: LNHNV and YYDKDF (reference sequence). With 4 bases removed from V and 0 bases from J, the gap between germline ends came to 6 bases. The DNA for the CDR3 is TGTGCCACCAGCACCAAGTTGAACACTGAAGCTTTCTTT. Translating gives CATSTKLNTEAFF. The complete variable domain, with remaining parts taken from reference TRBV15 and TRBJ1-1, reads DAMVIQNPRYQVTQFGKPVTLSCSQTLNHNVMYWYQQKSSQAPKLLFHYYDKDFNNEADTPDNFQSRRPNTSFCFLDIRSPGLGDTAMYLCATSTKLNTEAFFGQGTRLTVV.

The rearrangement uses TRBV20-1 and TRBJ2-1, with a possible D match to TRBD2 (6 bases). The CDR3 has 16 amino acids. V was clipped by 0 bases and J by 2 bases, with 14 bases between them. Germline loops: CDR1 DFQATT, CDR2 SNEGSKA (reference sequence). DNA for the CDR3: TGCAGTGCTAGAGAGAGCGGGCCTGCTACCTACAATGAGCAGTTCTTC. It specifies CSARESGPATYNEQFF.

This clonotype was found once. CDR3 loop: CASSLGTGRSGELFF. Here the CDR3 DNA reads TGCGCCAGCAGCTTAGGGACAGGTCGGTCCGGGGAGCTGTTTTTT. The chain uses TRBV5-1 and TRBJ2-2; 8 bases are shared with TRBD1. The CDR3 is made up of 15 amino acids. From germline, CDR1 is SGHRS and CDR2 YFSETQ. With V trimmed by 2 bases and J by 6 bases, 6 bases remained unmatched.

The CDR3 sequence: CASSFPGQGQPQHF. CDR3 nucleotides: TGTGCCAGCAGCTTCCCGGGACAAGGTCAGCCCCAGCATTTT. The genes are TRBV7-9 and TRBJ1-5; D perhaps matches TRBD1 (6 bases). The CDR3 has 14 amino acids. The V gene's germline CDR1 is SEHNR and CDR2 FQNEAQ (reference sequence). Trimming pared 3 bases from V and 6 bases from J, leaving 12 bases between.

V and J are TRBV7-3 and TRBJ2-1, with 8 bases matching TRBD2. V lost 5 bases and J lost 9; bases outside the gene matches: 12. Per germline, CDR1 SGHTA and CDR2 FQGTGA. The CDR3 runs 15 residues. CDR3: CASSPTGGASGEQFF. CDR3 nucleotide sequence: TGTGCCAGCAGCCCGACGGGGGGGGCTTCCGGTGAGCAGTTCTTC. The whole variable domain, filled in from reference TRBV7-3 and TRBJ2-1, reads GAGVSQTPSNKVTEKGKYVELRCDPISGHTALYWYRQSLGQGPEFLIYFQGTGAADDSGLPNDRFFAVRPEGSVSTLKIQRTERGDSAVYLCASSPTGGASGEQFFGPGTRLTVL.

This clonotype was picked up many times. The chain joins TRBV19 to TRBJ1-1, with a tentative D call TRBD1 (6 bases). The CDR3 sequence is 14 residues long. Trimming took 2 bases from V and 4 from J, leaving 11 bases between them. Germline lookup yields CDR1 LNHDA and CDR2 SQIVND (reference sequence). The CDR3 reads CASSITGGTTEAFF. The DNA of the CDR3 is TGTGCCAGTAGTATAACCGGGGGCACCACTGAAGCTTTCTTT.

V and J are TRBV7-2 and TRBJ1-2; the match to TRBD1 covers 7 bases. The length of the CDR3 is 15 residues. The trim removed 1 base at V and 4 bases at J, leaving 6 bases unmatched. Germline CDR1 reads SGHTA; CDR2 reads FQGNSA. The chain's CDR3 is CASSLGAGQSYGYTF. CDR3 in DNA: TGTGCCAGCAGCTTAGGGGCGGGACAGAGCTATGGCTACACCTTC.

This clonotype has at least ten counts. This chain uses TRBV19 with TRBJ1-6; D possibly corresponds to TRBD1 (5 bases). Germline CDR1 reads LNHDA; CDR2 reads SQIVND (reference sequence). V gave up 3 bases and J gave up 3 bases, with 15 bases separating them. This CDR3 contains 17 residues. The CDR3 DNA sequence: TGTGCCAGTAGTATGGGTAGAAAAGGGGTCTATAATTCACCCCTCCACTTT. This sequence encodes CASSMGRKGVYNSPLHF.

CDR3 in DNA: TGCGCCAGCAGTGAGTCGGACAGGCAAAACAATGAGCAGTTCTTC. It encodes CASSESDRQNNEQFF. V gene TRBV10-1 combines with J gene TRBJ2-1; 7 bases align to TRBD1. The trim removed 0 bases at V and 5 bases at J, leaving 4 bases unmatched. Germline values: CDR1 WNHNN, CDR2 SYGVQD (reference sequence). The CDR3 is made up of 15 amino acids.

This clonotype showed up many times. V gene TRBV7-3 combines with J gene TRBJ2-1, with D perhaps matching TRBD1 (5 bases). Trimming shortened V by 3 bases and J by 7 bases, and 10 bases separated the two germline ends. Germline V gene sequence: CDR1 SGHTA, CDR2 FQGTGA. The CDR3 runs 13 residues. The CDR3 loop is CASSLLGLNEQFF. CDR3 bases: TGTGCCAGCAGCTTGTTGGGGCTGAATGAGCAGTTCTTC. Full variable domain (outside the CDR3, taken from reference TRBV7-3 and TRBJ2-1): GAGVSQTPSNKVTEKGKYVELRCDPISGHTALYWYRQSLGQGPEFLIYFQGTGAADDSGLPNDRFFAVRPEGSVSTLKIQRTERGDSAVYLCASSLLGLNEQFFGPGTRLTVL.

This clonotype was seen a handful of times. V gene TRBV24-1 combines with J gene TRBJ2-1; tentatively, D is TRBD1 (6 bases). Germline V gives CDR1 KGHDR, CDR2 SFDVKD. The CDR3 extends over 14 amino acids. V was trimmed by 7 bases and J by 3 bases, leaving 12 bases between them. CDR3 region: CATSRGEDYNEQFF. CDR3 sequence (DNA): TGTGCCACCAGCAGGGGAGAAGACTACAATGAGCAGTTCTTC.

This clonotype was seen at least ten times. This rearrangement joins TRBV15 to TRBJ2-7; 10 nucleotides align to TRBD1. This CDR3 is 14 amino acids long. Trimming took 1 base from V and 5 from J; bases not matched to a gene: 2. Germline loops: CDR1 LNHNV, CDR2 YYDKDF (reference sequence). CDR3 protein: CATSRGGQGNEQYF. The CDR3, as DNA: TGTGCCACCAGCAGAGGGGGACAGGGGAACGAGCAGTACTTC.

V is TRBV7-2 and J is TRBJ2-7; either TRBD1 or TRBD2 may supply D (5 bases each). The germline CDR1 and CDR2 sequences are SGHTA and FQGNSA. Deletions cut 6 bases from V and 3 bases from J, with 12 bases between. CDR3 length: 13 amino acids. The CDR3 DNA reads as TGTGCCAGCAGTTACGGGGCCGACTACGAGCAGTACTTC. Protein sequence: CASSYGADYEQYF.

The chain joins TRBV11-1 to TRBJ2-3, with 12 positions matching TRBD2. Germline assignment: CDR1 SGHAT and CDR2 FQDESV (reference sequence). With V trimmed by 5 bases and J by 4 bases, 7 bases remained unmatched. This CDR3 comprises 16 residues. The CDR3 region has the DNA TGTGCCAGCAGCACCCGACTAGCGGGAGCGGCAGATACGCAGTATTTT. This sequence encodes CASSTRLAGAADTQYF.

Concerning this clonotype: One end of the junction is discordant with germline, which a read error may explain. The chain employs TRBV24-1 and TRBJ2-7; 10 bases are shared with TRBD2. The CDR3 is 17 residues long. Germline V lookup: CDR1 KGHDR, CDR2 SFDVKD. The CDR3 region has the DNA TGTGCCAGCAGTGATACAGCCGGGACTAGCGCGCCCTACGAGCAGTACTTC. Its translation is CASSDTAGTSAPYEQYF.

This clonotype has at least ten counts. The gene calls are TRBV6-6 and TRBJ2-3, with no clear D. CDR3 length: 12 residues. V was trimmed by 2 bases and J by 4 bases, leaving 4 bases between them. Germline CDR1 and CDR2: MNHNY and SVGAGI (reference sequence). For the CDR3, the DNA is TGTGCCAGCAGTTACCGGGCAGATACGCAGTATTTT. This sequence encodes CASSYRADTQYF.

The chain uses TRBV2 and TRBJ1-5; D may be TRBD1 (6 bases). V lost 4 bases, J lost 6 bases, and 13 bases lay in between. Germline loops: CDR1 SNHLY, CDR2 FYNNEI. CDR3 length equals 14 residues. CDR3 region: CASSAGTSGQPQHF. The CDR3, as DNA: TGTGCCAGCAGTGCCGGGACATCCGGTCAGCCCCAGCATTTT.

The chain is built from TRBV6-2 or TRBV6-3 and TRBJ1-6; no reliable D call. In germline, CDR1 is MNHEY, CDR2 SVGEGT. V was shortened by 4 bases and J by 1 base, with 8 bases between the two germline ends. The CDR3 length is 15 residues. The CDR3 loop is CASSSDTSYNSPLHF. CDR3 nucleotides: TGTGCCAGCAGTTCGGATACATCCTATAATTCACCCCTCCACTTT.

The chain uses TRBV19 and TRBJ2-7, with D possibly being TRBD1 or TRBD2 (5 bases each). The CDR3 sequence is 15 residues long. Trimming stripped 5 bases from V and 2 bases from J, with 16 bases between. CDR1 LNHDA and CDR2 SQIVND come from the germline V gene (reference sequence). The CDR3 loop reads CASSDPGRLAYEQYF. CDR3 DNA: TGTGCCAGTAGTGATCCGGGACGGCTGGCCTACGAGCAGTACTTC. The entire variable domain, with the rest obtained from reference TRBV19 and TRBJ2-7, is as follows: DGGITQSPKYLFRKEGQNVTLSCEQNLNHDAMYWYRQDPGQGLRLIYYSQIVNDFQKGDIAEGYSVSREKKESFPLTVTSAQKNPTAFYLCASSDPGRLAYEQYFGPGTRLTVT.

The chain has TRBV20-1 and TRBJ2-3; D gene unclear. This CDR3 has 14 residues. V lost 1 base and J lost 0, with 8 bases in between. The germline V gene has CDR1 DFQATT and CDR2 SNEGSKA (reference sequence). DNA of the CDR3: TGCAGTGCTAGAGGAGTTGCTAGCACAGATACGCAGTATTTT. Its translation is CSARGVASTDTQYF.